These 18 T cell receptor beta chains share one sample of origin, sequenced in a study of shared clonotypes between healthy human individuals. The repertoire was sequenced with immunoSEQ multiplex PCR; TCRdb's copy has only in-frame clones and lacks some. The sample records fewer than 3 million clones, 80% to 95% being singletons. Specimen: naive CD4+ T cells from PBMCs. Subset noted: CD45RA+ positively selected. These receptors all stem from a man younger than 30 in good health. Some clones in this sample may be carry-over from other donors' samples.

The rearrangement links TRBV28 to TRBJ2-7; tentatively, D is TRBD2 (6 bases). This CDR3 has 13 amino acids. Per the germline V gene, CDR1 is MDHEN and CDR2 is SYDVKM. V was clipped by 0 bases and J by 7 bases, with 10 bases between them. DNA of the CDR3: TGTGCCAGCAGTTTATGGGGCAGCGGGGAGCAGTACTTC. Translating it yields CASSLWGSGEQYF.

CDR3 protein: CASSSSWISGNYEQYF. The CDR3 DNA reads as TGTGCCAGCAGCTCCAGCTGGATTAGCGGGAACTACGAGCAGTACTTC. The V and J genes are TRBV7-2 and TRBJ2-7, with 8 bases identical to TRBD2. Germline V lookup: CDR1 SGHTA, CDR2 FQGNSA. CDR3 length equals 16 residues. With 4 bases clipped from V and 3 bases from J, the junction kept 11 bases outside the gene matches.

The table lists this clone with a count of one. This rearrangement joins TRBV4-2 to TRBJ2-2; 11 positions match TRBD2. J was trimmed by 5 bases and V by 3 bases; bases with no gene match: 20. This CDR3 has 21 amino acids. Germline V gene sequence: CDR1 LGHNA, CDR2 YNFKEQ. CDR3 region: CASSHEERVLAGEGITGELFF. In nucleotides, the CDR3 is TGTGCCAGCAGCCACGAGGAGCGTGTACTAGCGGGAGAAGGGATAACCGGGGAGCTGTTTTTT.

The chain combines TRBV7-2 with TRBJ1-1; D call uncertain. V lost 5 bases and J 1 base, leaving 8 bases between the germline ends. Germline CDR1 and CDR2: SGHTA and FQGNSA. The CDR3 consists of 13 residues. CDR3 nucleotides: TGTGCCAGCAGCGTCGTGGGGAACACTGAAGCTTTCTTT. It specifies CASSVVGNTEAFF.

The chain couples TRBV28 to TRBJ2-5; D is uncertain. CDR3 length equals 11 residues. Germline CDR1 MDHEN, CDR2 SYDVKM. Trimming cost V 7 bases and J 7 bases, with 10 bases left between them. The CDR3 spells CASKWDATQYF. CDR3 coding DNA: TGTGCCAGCAAGTGGGATGCGACCCAGTACTTC.

This clone has a single count. In the same sample, other DNA sequences code for this CDR3. CDR3 residues: CASSVEGRNTGELFF. The DNA of the CDR3 is TGTGCCAGCAGCGTAGAGGGGCGTAACACCGGGGAGCTGTTTTTT. The chain couples TRBV9 to TRBJ2-2, with D maybe TRBD1 (5 bases). The germline gives CDR1 SGDLS, CDR2 YYNGEE. The V and J ends lost 0 bases and 2 bases respectively, with 8 bases between them. CDR3 length: 15 residues.

The genes are TRBV28 and TRBJ1-4; possible D gene TRBD1, 5 bases. CDR1 and CDR2 (germline): MDHEN, SYDVKM. The CDR3 is 15 residues long. V lost 7 bases to trimming and J lost 3 bases, with 15 bases between them. CDR3: CASITPGRPNEKLFF. CDR3 coding DNA: TGTGCCAGCATTACTCCGGGACGCCCTAATGAAAAACTGTTTTTT.

The chain is built from TRBV2 and TRBJ1-2; possibly TRBD1 for D (5 bases). Germline loops: CDR1 SNHLY, CDR2 FYNNEI. The CDR3 length is 13 residues. Between the trimmed V and J ends, which lost 3 bases and 4 bases, there was a span of 9 bases. For the CDR3, the DNA is TGTGCCAGCAGTGAGAGGGGCGGCTATGGCTACACCTTC. It encodes CASSERGGYGYTF.

The J gene is TRBJ2-7, the V gene TRBV2, with TRBD2 identical over 14 bases. The J segment lost 7 bases and the V segment lost 4 bases, leaving 6 bases of the junction unmatched. The V gene's germline CDR1 is SNHLY and CDR2 FYNNEI. The length of the CDR3 is 15 residues. The CDR3 loop reads CASSVGTSGGGEQYF. DNA of the CDR3: TGTGCCAGCAGTGTGGGGACTAGCGGGGGCGGGGAGCAGTACTTC.

This chain links TRBV7-9 with TRBJ2-3, with TRBD1 as a possible D gene (7 bases). Germline V gives CDR1 SEHNR, CDR2 FQNEAQ (reference sequence). Trimming shortened V by 4 bases and J by 2 bases, and 19 bases separated the two germline ends. This CDR3 has 17 residues. CDR3 DNA: TGTGCCAGCAGCTCCAACAGGGGCGGAGGGTCCACAGATACGCAGTATTTT. This codes for CASSSNRGGGSTDTQYF.

The chain employs TRBV11-2 and TRBJ1-2, with a weak D call TRBD1 (5 bases). Trimming stripped 5 bases from V and 7 bases from J, with 20 bases between. The CDR3 has 15 amino acids. Germline V gene sequence: CDR1 SGHAT, CDR2 FQNNGV. The CDR3 loop is CASSQSGTTGSGYTF. The CDR3 region has the DNA TGTGCCAGCAGCCAAAGCGGGACGACCGGGAGTGGCTACACCTTC.

This clone was detected once. This sequence joins TRBV5-4 and TRBJ2-1; the D is unclear. The length of the CDR3 is 13 residues. Germline loops: CDR1 SGHNT, CDR2 YYREEE (reference sequence). V shed 3 bases and J shed 10 bases, with 14 bases lying between them. CDR3 protein: CASSSGTSEEQFF. The CDR3 bases are TGTGCCAGCAGCTCCGGAACCAGCGAGGAGCAGTTCTTC.

The CDR3 nucleotides are TGTGCCAGCAGTTCCTTTTTCAGGGTGAAGAACACCGGGGAGCTGTTTTTT. Protein product: CASSSFFRVKNTGELFF. The gene calls are TRBV27 and TRBJ2-2; the D gene is possibly TRBD1 (5 bases). The CDR3 sequence is 17 residues long. V was clipped by 4 bases and J by 1 base, with 16 bases between them. Germline V lookup: CDR1 MNHEY, CDR2 SMNVEV (reference sequence).

Concerning this clone itself: The same CDR3 can be traced to other DNA sequences in this sample. This chain links TRBV20-1 with TRBJ2-5; D gene ambiguous. The ends were cut back, 2 bases at V and 4 bases at J, with 5 bases in the middle. Germline lookup yields CDR1 DFQATT and CDR2 SNEGSKA (reference sequence). CDR3 length: 11 amino acids. The CDR3 DNA sequence: TGCAGTGCTAGAACTGGAGAGACCCAGTACTTC. It encodes CSARTGETQYF.

With respect to this clone: The sample contains more than one DNA sequence encoding this CDR3. V is TRBV5-1 and J is TRBJ2-5; D not resolved. Per the germline V gene, CDR1 is SGHRS and CDR2 is YFSETQ. Trimming removed 0 bases from V and 3 bases from J, with 12 bases in between. CDR3 length equals 15 residues. The CDR3 sequence: CASSLAGSREETQYF. Written as DNA, the CDR3 is TGCGCCAGCAGCTTGGCTGGTTCCAGAGAAGAGACCCAGTACTTC.

The chain recombines TRBV30 with TRBJ2-4; D unresolved. Trimming pared 5 bases from V and 0 bases from J, leaving 17 bases between. CDR1 is GTSNPN and CDR2 is SVGIG in the germline V gene (reference sequence). The CDR3 runs to 16 residues. The CDR3 reads CAWGSDGPIAKNIQYF. DNA for the CDR3: TGTGCCTGGGGCAGTGACGGCCCCATAGCCAAAAACATTCAGTACTTC. The variable domain in full, with the rest retrieved from reference TRBV30 and TRBJ2-4, is SQTIHQWPATLVQPVGSPLSLECTVEGTSNPNLYWYRQAAGRGLQLLFYSVGIGQISSEVPQNLSASRPQDRQFILSSKKLLLSDSGFYLCAWGSDGPIAKNIQYFGAGTRLSVL.

This chain links TRBV4-1 with TRBJ2-7; 7 bases are shared with TRBD2. The CDR3 sequence is 16 residues long. Losses at the gene ends were 1 base for V and 2 bases for J; bases not matched to a gene: 8. CDR1 and CDR2 from the germline V gene are MGHRA and YSYEKL. The CDR3 spells CASSQGLASGPYEQYF. The CDR3 nucleotides read TGCGCCAGCAGCCAAGGGTTAGCTAGCGGACCCTACGAGCAGTACTTC.

The genes are TRBV5-1 and TRBJ2-7; 12 bases are shared with TRBD2. V lost 5 bases and J lost 6; bases outside the gene matches: 9. Germline CDR1 is SGHRS and CDR2 is YFSETQ. CDR3 length equals 15 residues. DNA for the CDR3: TGCGCCAGCAGGAGTCTAGCGGGAGGGTTGGTCGAGCAGTACTTC. This gives the protein CASRSLAGGLVEQYF.